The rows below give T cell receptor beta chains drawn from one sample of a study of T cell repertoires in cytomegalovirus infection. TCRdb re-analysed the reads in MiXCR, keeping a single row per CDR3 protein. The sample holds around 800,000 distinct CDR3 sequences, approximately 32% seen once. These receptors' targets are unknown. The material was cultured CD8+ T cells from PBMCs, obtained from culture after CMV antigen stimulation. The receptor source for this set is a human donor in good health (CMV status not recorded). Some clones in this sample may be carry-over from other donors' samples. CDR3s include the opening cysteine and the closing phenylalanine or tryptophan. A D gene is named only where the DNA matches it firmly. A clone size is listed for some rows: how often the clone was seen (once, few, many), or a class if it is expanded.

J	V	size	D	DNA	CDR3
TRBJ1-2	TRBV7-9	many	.	TGTGCCAGCAGCTTAGGGAACCGACCCGACCAATTAAACTATGGCTACACCTTC	CASSLGNRPDQLNYGYTF
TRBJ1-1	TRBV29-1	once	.	TGCAGCGTCCCCTATAGGGGAATCGCTGAAGCTTTCTTT	CSVPYRGIAEAFF
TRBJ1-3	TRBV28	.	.	TGTGCCAGCAGTTTAGCACCCCCGACCTCTGGAAACACCATATATTTT	CASSLAPPTSGNTIYF
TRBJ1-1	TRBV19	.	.	TGTGCCAGTAGTATAGGGACATCTCGGGACACTGAAGCTTTCTTT	CASSIGTSRDTEAFF
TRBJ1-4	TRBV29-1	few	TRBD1	TGCAGCGTCCTAGGGACGACAGGGACTAATGAAAAACTGTTTTTT	CSVLGTTGTNEKLFF
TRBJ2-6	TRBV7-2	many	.	TGTGCCAGCAGACCGGGACGACGAGGCTCTGGGGCCAACGTCCTGACTTTC	CASRPGRRGSGANVLTF
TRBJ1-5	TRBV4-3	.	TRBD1	TGCGCCAGCAGCCGAAAGACAGGGATAGATCAGCCCCAGCATTTT	CASSRKTGIDQPQHF
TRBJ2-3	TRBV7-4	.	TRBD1	TGTGCCAGCAGTACCCGGGACAGGGGCGAGGATACGCAGTATTTT	CASSTRDRGEDTQYF
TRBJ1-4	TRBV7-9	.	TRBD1	TGTGCCAGCAGCCCGAGAAGTGGAGACCCGGGACAGGGCCGAGGGGTTAATGAAAAACTGTTTTTT	CASSPRSGDPGQGRGVNEKLFF
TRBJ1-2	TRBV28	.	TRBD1	TGTGCCAGCACCCCGACAGGGTTGAATGGCTACACCTTC	CASTPTGLNGYTF
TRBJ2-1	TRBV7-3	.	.	TGTGCCAGCAGCTTCCCCCTAGACAATGAGCAGTTCTTC	CASSFPLDNEQFF
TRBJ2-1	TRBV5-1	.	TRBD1	TGCGCCAGCAGCGAGGACAGGGGCAACTACAATGAGCAGTTCTTC	CASSEDRGNYNEQFF
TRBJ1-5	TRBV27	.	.	TGTGCCAGCAGACCACCGGGGGGAGGCAATCAGCCCCAGCATTTT	CASRPPGGGNQPQHF
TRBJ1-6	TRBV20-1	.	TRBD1	TGCAGTGCTAGAGATCCCCAGGGGGCACGGGGAGGGAGATCCCTCCACTTT	CSARDPQGARGGRSLHF
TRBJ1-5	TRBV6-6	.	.	TGTGCCAGCAGTTACGGGGGTAATAGCAATCAGCCCCAGCATTTT	CASSYGGNSNQPQHF
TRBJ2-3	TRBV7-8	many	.	TGTGCCAGCAGCTGGGTCCGGACATCAGATACGCAGTATTTT	CASSWVRTSDTQYF
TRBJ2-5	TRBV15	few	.	TGTGCCACCAGCGAGGGGGGGGAGCCCCAAGAGACCCAGTACTTC	CATSEGGEPQETQYF
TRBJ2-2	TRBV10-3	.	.	TGTGCCATCAGGTCGGACACCGGGGAGCTGTTTTTT	CAIRSDTGELFF
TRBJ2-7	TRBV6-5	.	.	TGTGCCAGCAGCGACCCTGGGCTCTACGAGCAGTACTTC	CASSDPGLYEQYF
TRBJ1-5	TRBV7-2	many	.	TGTGCCAGCAGCCCCGATGGGGGCCTTAATCAGCCCCAGCATTTT	CASSPDGGLNQPQHF
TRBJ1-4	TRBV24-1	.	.	TGTGCCACCCCCCCCCCAGGGCAAGAAAAACTGTTTTTT	CATPPPGQEKLFF
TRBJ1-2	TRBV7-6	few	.	TGTGCCAGCAGCTTTCAAACAGACTTCTATGGCTACACCTTC	CASSFQTDFYGYTF
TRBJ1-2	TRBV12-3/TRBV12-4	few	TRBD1	TGTGCCAGCAGTTTAGGGGGTTTTTCCTCTACCGGGACAGGTTATGGCTACACCTTC	CASSLGGFSSTGTGYGYTF
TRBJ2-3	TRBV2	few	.	TGTGCCAGCAGTGAAGGTACCACAGATACGCAGTATTTT	CASSEGTTDTQYF
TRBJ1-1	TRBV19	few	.	TGTGCCAGTAGTAAGGGATCAGGCCTGAACACTGAAGCTTTCTTT	CASSKGSGLNTEAFF
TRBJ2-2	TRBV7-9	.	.	TGTGCCAGCAGCTTAAGATCGGCCGGGGAGCTGTTTTTT	CASSLRSAGELFF
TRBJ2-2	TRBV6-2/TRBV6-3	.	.	TGTGCCAGCAGTTTCTTTCAACCAGGGGAGCTGTTTTTT	CASSFFQPGELFF
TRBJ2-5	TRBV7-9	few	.	TGTGCCAGCTACCGGGCAGGGGTGTACCAAGAGACCCAGTACTTC	CASYRAGVYQETQYF
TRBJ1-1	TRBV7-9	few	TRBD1	TGTGCCAGCAGCTTCGAACCGGGACAGTTGAACACTGAAGCTTTCTTT	CASSFEPGQLNTEAFF
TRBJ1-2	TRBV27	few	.	TGTGCCAGCAGTTTGCGGGGCAGGGACTATGGCTACACCTTC	CASSLRGRDYGYTF
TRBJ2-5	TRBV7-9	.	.	TGTGCCAGCAGCTTGACGGTAGAGATCTATAGTCGAGAGACCCAGTACTTC	CASSLTVEIYSRETQYF
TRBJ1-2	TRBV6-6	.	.	TGTGCCAGCAGTCCGTCAGGGACGGGGGGCTACACCTTC	CASSPSGTGGYTF
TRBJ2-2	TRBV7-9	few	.	TGTGCCAGCAGTCCTAGGGGCACCGACACCGGGGAGCTGTTTTTT	CASSPRGTDTGELFF
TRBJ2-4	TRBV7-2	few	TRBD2	TGTGCCAGCAGCTTAAGGGGACTAGCGGGGGTAAACATTCAGTACTTC	CASSLRGLAGVNIQYF
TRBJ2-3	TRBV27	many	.	TGTGCCAGCAGTTTATGGGGGGCAGATACGCAGTATTTT	CASSLWGADTQYF
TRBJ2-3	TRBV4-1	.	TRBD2	TGCGCCAGCAGCCAAGTAATTAGCGGGGGTAAAGATACGCAGTATTTT	CASSQVISGGKDTQYF
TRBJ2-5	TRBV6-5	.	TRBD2	TGTGCCAGCAGTTCCAAGAGGGTAGCGGGGGTACCGGGGGAGACCCAGTACTTC	CASSSKRVAGVPGETQYF
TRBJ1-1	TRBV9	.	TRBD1	TGTGCCAGCAGCGCTCCAGGGGGTGGGAACACTGAAGCTTTCTTT	CASSAPGGGNTEAFF
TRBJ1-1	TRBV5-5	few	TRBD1	TGTGCCAGCAGCTTGGTCGCAGGGGGCGCCTACACTGAAGCTTTCTTT	CASSLVAGGAYTEAFF
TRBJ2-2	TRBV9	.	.	TGTGCCAGCAGCCCTTGGACCAAGAACACCGGGGAGCTGTTTTTT	CASSPWTKNTGELFF
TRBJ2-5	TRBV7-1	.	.	TGTGCCAGCAGCCCCGATGTAACGACATGGGGAGAGACCCAGTACTTC	CASSPDVTTWGETQYF
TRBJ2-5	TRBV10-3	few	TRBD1	TGTGCCATCAGCCCGGGACAGGCCCAAGAGACCCAGTACTTC	CAISPGQAQETQYF
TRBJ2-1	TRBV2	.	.	TGTGCCAGCAGTGAAGCGGGGGAAGGGGGTTTTGGATCGAGCGGGGCGTACAATGAGCAGTTCTTC	CASSEAGEGGFGSSGAYNEQFF
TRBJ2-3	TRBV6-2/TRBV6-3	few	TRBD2	TGTGCCAGCGAGCTAGCGGGGGGCCGGGGCGATACGCAGTATTTT	CASELAGGRGDTQYF
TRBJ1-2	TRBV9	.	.	TGTGCCAGCGGGGGGGGTCGAGGCTACACCTTC	CASGGGRGYTF
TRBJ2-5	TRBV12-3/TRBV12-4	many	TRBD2	TGTGCCAGCAGTTTAGCGGGAGGGCACCAAGAGACCCAGTACTTC	CASSLAGGHQETQYF
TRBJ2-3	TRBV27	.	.	TGTGCCAGCAGTTTAGGGTCCCTAGCGAGGGTCTCCCGTTTT	CASSLGSLARVSRF
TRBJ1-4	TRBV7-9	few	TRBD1	TGTGCCAGCAGCCCCACGCGACAGGGATTAAATGAAAAACTGTTTTTT	CASSPTRQGLNEKLFF